The present entry profiles one T cell receptor (beta chain) with its context. This entry comes from a study of blood T cell repertoires in COVID-19. Germline-derived CDR1 and CDR2 are SGHNT and YENEEA. The ends lost 0 bases at V and 6 bases at J; junction bases unmatched: 2. The CDR3 totals 15 residues. Libraries were prepared by immunoSEQ multiplex PCR; TCRdb keeps only in-frame clonotypes and omits some of them. Of approximately 65,000 clones listed, roughly 80% were seen once; the top ten hold approximately 4%. The chain links TRBV11-3 to TRBJ2-1; 10 positions agree with TRBD1. The sequence was collected from a woman in her thirties or forties with acute COVID-19. Sequences were obtained from PBMCs or T cells enriched from blood (not recorded which). DNA of the CDR3: TGTGCCAGCAGCTTAGATCGGACAGGGGGCAATGAGCAGTTCTTC. Encoded protein: CASSLDRTGGNEQFF.